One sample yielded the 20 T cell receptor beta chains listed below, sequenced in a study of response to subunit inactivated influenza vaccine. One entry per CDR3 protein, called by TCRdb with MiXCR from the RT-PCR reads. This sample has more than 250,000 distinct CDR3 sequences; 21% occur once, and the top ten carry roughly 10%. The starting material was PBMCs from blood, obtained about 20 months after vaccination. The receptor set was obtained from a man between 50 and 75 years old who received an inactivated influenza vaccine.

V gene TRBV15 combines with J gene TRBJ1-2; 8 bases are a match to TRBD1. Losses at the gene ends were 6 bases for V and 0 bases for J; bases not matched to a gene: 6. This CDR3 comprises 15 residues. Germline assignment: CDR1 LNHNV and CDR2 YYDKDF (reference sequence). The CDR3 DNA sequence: TGTGCCACCAGAAACCGGACAGGGACTAACTATGGCTACACCTTC. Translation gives CATRNRTGTNYGYTF.

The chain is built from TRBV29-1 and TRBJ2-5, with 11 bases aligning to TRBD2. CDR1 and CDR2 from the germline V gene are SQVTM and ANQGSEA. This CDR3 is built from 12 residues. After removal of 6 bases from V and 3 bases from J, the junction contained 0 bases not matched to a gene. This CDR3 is CSVGLAEETQYF. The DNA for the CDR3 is TGCAGCGTGGGACTAGCGGAAGAGACCCAGTACTTC.

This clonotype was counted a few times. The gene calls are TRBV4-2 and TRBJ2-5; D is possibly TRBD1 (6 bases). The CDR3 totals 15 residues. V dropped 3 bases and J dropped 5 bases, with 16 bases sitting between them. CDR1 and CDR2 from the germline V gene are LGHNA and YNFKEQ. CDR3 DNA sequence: TGTGCCAGCAGCCACTCGCTAACAGGGACGGAGACCCAGTACTTC. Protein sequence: CASSHSLTGTETQYF.

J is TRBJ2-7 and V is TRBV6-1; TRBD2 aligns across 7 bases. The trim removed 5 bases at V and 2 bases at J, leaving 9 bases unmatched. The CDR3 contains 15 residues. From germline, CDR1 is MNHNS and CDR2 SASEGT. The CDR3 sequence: CASSKSAREPYEQYF. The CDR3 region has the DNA TGTGCCAGCAGTAAAAGCGCGCGGGAGCCCTACGAGCAGTACTTC.

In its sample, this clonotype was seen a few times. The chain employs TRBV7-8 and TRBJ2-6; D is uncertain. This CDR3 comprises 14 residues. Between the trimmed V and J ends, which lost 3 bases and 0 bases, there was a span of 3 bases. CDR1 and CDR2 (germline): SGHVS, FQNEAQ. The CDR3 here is CASSLNSGANVLTF. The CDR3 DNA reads TGTGCCAGCAGCTTGAACTCTGGGGCCAACGTCCTGACTTTC.

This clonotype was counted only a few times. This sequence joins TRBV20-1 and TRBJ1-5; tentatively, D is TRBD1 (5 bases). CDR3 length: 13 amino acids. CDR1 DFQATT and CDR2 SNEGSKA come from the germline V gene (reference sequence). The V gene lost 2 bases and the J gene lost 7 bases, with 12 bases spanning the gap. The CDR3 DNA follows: TGCAGTGCTAGACCCATGGGGGGACAGCCCCAGCATTTT. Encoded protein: CSARPMGGQPQHF.

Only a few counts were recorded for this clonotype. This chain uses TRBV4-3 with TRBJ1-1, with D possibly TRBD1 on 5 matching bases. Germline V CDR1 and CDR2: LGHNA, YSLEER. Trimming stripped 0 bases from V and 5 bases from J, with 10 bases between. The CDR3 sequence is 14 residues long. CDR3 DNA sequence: TGCGCCAGCAGCCAAGATCGGGGGGGTACTGAAGCTTTCTTT. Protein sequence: CASSQDRGGTEAFF.

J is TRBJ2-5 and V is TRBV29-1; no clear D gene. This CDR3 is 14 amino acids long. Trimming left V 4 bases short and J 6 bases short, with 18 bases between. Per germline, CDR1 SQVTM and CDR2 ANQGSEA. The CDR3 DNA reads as TGCAGCGTTGGGCAGGCCCAAGTAAGAAAGACCCAGTACTTC. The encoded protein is CSVGQAQVRKTQYF.

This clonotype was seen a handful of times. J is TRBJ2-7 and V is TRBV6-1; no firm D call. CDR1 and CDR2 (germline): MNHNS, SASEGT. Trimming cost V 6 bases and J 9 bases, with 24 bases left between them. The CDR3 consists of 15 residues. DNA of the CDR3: TGTGCCAGCAGACCTAGTTGGGAAGTGGGCATCGGGCAGTACTTC. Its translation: CASRPSWEVGIGQYF.

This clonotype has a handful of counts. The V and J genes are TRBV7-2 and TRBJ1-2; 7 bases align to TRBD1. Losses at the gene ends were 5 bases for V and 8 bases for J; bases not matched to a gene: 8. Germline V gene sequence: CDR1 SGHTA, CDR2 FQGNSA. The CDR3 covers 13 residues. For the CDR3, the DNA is TGTGCCAGCAGCGCCACAGGGGTTGGCGGCTACACCTTC. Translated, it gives CASSATGVGGYTF.

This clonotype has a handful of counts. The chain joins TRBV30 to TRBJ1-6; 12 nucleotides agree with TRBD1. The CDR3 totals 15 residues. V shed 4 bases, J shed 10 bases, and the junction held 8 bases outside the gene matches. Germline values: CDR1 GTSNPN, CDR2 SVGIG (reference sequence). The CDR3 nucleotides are TGTGCCTGGACCTCAGGGACAGGGGGCGGCTCACCCCTCCACTTT. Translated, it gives CAWTSGTGGGSPLHF.

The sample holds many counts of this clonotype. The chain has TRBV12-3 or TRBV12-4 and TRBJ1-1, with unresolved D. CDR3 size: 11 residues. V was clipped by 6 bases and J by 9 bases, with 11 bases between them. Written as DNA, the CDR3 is TGTGCCAGCAGCTCGGGAGGGAAAGCTTTCTTT. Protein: CASSSGGKAFF.

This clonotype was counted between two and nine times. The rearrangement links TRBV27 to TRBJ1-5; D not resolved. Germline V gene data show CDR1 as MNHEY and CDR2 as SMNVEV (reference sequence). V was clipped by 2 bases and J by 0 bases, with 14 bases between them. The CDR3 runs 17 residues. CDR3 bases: TGTGCCAGCAGTTTAGGCAGACAAGGACCTAGCAATCAGCCCCAGCATTTT. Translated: CASSLGRQGPSNQPQHF.

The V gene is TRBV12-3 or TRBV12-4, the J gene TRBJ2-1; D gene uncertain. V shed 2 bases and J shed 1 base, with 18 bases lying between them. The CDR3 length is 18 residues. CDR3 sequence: CASSLSSTRAKSYNEQFF. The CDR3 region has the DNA TGTGCCAGCAGTTTATCCTCGACACGGGCGAAATCCTACAATGAGCAGTTCTTC.

CDR3 region: CASSLYPGGLNTEAFF. The CDR3 DNA is TGCGCCAGCAGCTTGTACCCCGGGGGGCTAAACACTGAAGCTTTCTTT. J is TRBJ1-1 and V is TRBV5-1, with D possibly being TRBD1 (6 bases). The V gene's germline CDR1 is SGHRS and CDR2 YFSETQ. Trimming took 1 base from V and 2 from J, leaving 15 bases between them. This CDR3 contains 16 residues.

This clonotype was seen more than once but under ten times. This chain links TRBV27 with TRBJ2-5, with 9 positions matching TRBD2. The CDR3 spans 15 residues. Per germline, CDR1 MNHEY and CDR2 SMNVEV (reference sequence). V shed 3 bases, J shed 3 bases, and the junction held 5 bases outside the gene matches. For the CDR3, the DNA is TGTGCCAGCAGTTTTAGCGGGAGAGTTGAAGAGACCCAGTACTTC. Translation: CASSFSGRVEETQYF.

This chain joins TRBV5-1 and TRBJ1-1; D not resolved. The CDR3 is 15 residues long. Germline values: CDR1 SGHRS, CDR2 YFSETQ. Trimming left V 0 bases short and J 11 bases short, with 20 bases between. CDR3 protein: CASSLDTGSPARAFF. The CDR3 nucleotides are TGCGCCAGCAGCTTGGATACCGGGTCGCCGGCCCGCGCTTTCTTT.

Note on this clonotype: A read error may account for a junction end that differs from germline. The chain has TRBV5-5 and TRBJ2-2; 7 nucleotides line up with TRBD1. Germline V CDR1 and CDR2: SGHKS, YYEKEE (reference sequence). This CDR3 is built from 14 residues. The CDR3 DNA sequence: TGTGCCAGCAGCTTGGACAGGGGTGTCGGGAAGCTGTTTTTT. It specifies CASSLDRGVGKLFF.

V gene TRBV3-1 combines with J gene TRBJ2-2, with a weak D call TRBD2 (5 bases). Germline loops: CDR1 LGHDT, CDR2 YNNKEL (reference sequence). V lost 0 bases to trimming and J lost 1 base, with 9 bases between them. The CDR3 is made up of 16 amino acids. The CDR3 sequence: CASSQDRGQNTGELFF. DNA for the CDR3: TGTGCCAGCAGCCAAGATAGAGGGCAGAACACCGGGGAGCTGTTTTTT.

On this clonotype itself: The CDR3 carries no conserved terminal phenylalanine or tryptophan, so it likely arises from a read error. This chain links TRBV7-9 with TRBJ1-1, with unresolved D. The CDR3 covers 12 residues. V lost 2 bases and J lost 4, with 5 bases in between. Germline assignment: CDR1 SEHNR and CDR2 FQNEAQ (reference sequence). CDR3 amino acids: CASSLLSTEAFI. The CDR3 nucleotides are TGTGCCAGCAGCTTACTTAGCACTGAAGCTTTCATT.